Following are 16 T cell receptor beta chains from one sample sequenced in a study of T cell changes during pregnancy in multiple sclerosis. Assay: immunoSEQ multiplex PCR; the TCRdb copy retains only in-frame clones and omits some. The table shows fewer than 50,000 clones, with approximately 94% occurring only once. Sample: CD8+ T cells from peripheral blood mononuclear cells, taken in the third trimester of pregnancy. All receptors come from a female donor with multiple sclerosis, enrolled in a pregnancy study.

The chain links TRBV7-9 to TRBJ2-2, with no clear D. With 8 bases removed from V and 4 bases from J, the gap between germline ends came to 11 bases. The CDR3 contains 13 residues. CDR1 is SEHNR, CDR2 FQNEAQ, per germline (reference sequence). CDR3 DNA sequence: TGTGCCAGCCGTAACAGCCTCACCGGGGAGCTGTTTTTT. Translation: CASRNSLTGELFF.

V and J are TRBV2 and TRBJ2-7, with 11 bases fitting TRBD2. The CDR3 totals 13 residues. After removal of 6 bases from V and 3 bases from J, the junction contained 1 base not matched to a gene. The germline gives CDR1 SNHLY, CDR2 FYNNEI. In DNA, the CDR3 is TGTGCCAGCAGAGGGACTAGCGGCTACGAGCAGTACTTC. Protein sequence: CASRGTSGYEQYF.

The chain combines TRBV7-9 with TRBJ1-1; tentative D call: TRBD1 (5 bases). V lost 5 bases and J 0 bases, leaving 13 bases between the germline ends. This CDR3 is 15 amino acids long. Looked up from germline, CDR1 is SEHNR and CDR2 is FQNEAQ (reference sequence). DNA of the CDR3: TGTGCCAGCAGCGACACGGGGGATTTGAACACTGAAGCTTTCTTT. This translates into CASSDTGDLNTEAFF.

The V gene is TRBV7-3, the J gene TRBJ2-7; TRBD2 matches at 9 bases. Trimming at V came to 3 bases and at J to 5 bases, leaving 8 bases not matched to a gene. CDR1 is SGHTA, CDR2 FQGTGA, per germline. The CDR3 is 15 residues long. In DNA form, the CDR3 reads TGTGCCAGCAGCTTCGGGACTAGCATTTTGAACGAGCAGTACTTC. Translated, it gives CASSFGTSILNEQYF.

The chain has TRBV27 and TRBJ1-1, with 8 bases identical to TRBD1. Germline V lookup: CDR1 MNHEY, CDR2 SMNVEV (reference sequence). The length of the CDR3 is 14 residues. V gave up 4 bases and J gave up 0 bases; unmatched junction bases: 1. DNA for the CDR3: TGTGCCAGCAGTTGGGACAGGATGAACACTGAAGCTTTCTTT. This translates into CASSWDRMNTEAFF.

The genes are TRBV4-1 and TRBJ1-3; no definite D call. The V end was cut by 3 bases, the J end by 4 bases, with 10 bases between. Looked up from germline, CDR1 is MGHRA and CDR2 is YSYEKL. The CDR3 contains 14 residues. Here the CDR3 reads CASSHTTGGNTIYF. The CDR3 bases are TGCGCCAGCAGCCACACTACGGGGGGAAACACCATATATTTT.

This chain joins TRBV6-5 and TRBJ1-1; D gene ambiguous. Germline assignment: CDR1 MNHEY and CDR2 SVGAGI. V shed 2 bases and J shed 1 base, with 8 bases lying between them. The length of the CDR3 is 14 residues. The CDR3: CASSYRAGNTEAFF. As DNA, the CDR3 is TGTGCCAGCAGTTACCGGGCGGGGAACACTGAAGCTTTCTTT.

This sequence joins TRBV7-6 and TRBJ2-3; a possible D gene is TRBD2 (6 bases). The CDR3 has 16 residues. With 3 bases removed from V and 2 bases from J, the gap between germline ends came to 15 bases. Per germline, CDR1 SGHVS and CDR2 FNYEAQ. The CDR3 nucleotides are TGTGCCAGCAGCTTTGTCGGGATGCGGGACACAGATACGCAGTATTTT. Protein sequence: CASSFVGMRDTDTQYF.

The V gene is TRBV2, the J gene TRBJ1-2; TRBD1 might be the D (5 bases). The CDR3 sequence is 17 residues long. Germline V gives CDR1 SNHLY, CDR2 FYNNEI. The ends were cut back, 7 bases at V and 0 bases at J, with 21 bases in the middle. The CDR3 DNA is TGTGCCAGCACTCCCATCGGGGGGATTTCCACTAACTATGGCTACACCTTC. Amino acid sequence: CASTPIGGISTNYGYTF.

The chain carries TRBV4-1 and TRBJ2-7, with 7 bases identical to TRBD2. Trimming at V came to 0 bases and at J to 3 bases, leaving 14 bases not matched to a gene. The CDR3 runs 18 residues. The germline V gene encodes CDR1 MGHRA and CDR2 YSYEKL. CDR3 region: CASSQDRTWREQDYEQYF. The CDR3 bases are TGCGCCAGCAGCCAAGATAGGACTTGGCGGGAGCAAGACTACGAGCAGTACTTC.

This CDR3 reads CSVEGGGTSVMRYNEQFF. The CDR3 DNA is TGCAGCGTTGAAGGGGGGGGGACTAGCGTTATGAGGTACAATGAGCAGTTCTTC. The chain is built from TRBV29-1 and TRBJ2-1, with 10 bases aligning to TRBD2. Losses at the gene ends were 1 base for V and 4 bases for J; bases not matched to a gene: 13. Germline CDR1 reads SQVTM; CDR2 reads ANQGSEA. The CDR3 has 18 amino acids.

The chain recombines TRBV7-9 with TRBJ2-3; D is undetermined. The V and J ends lost 5 bases and 2 bases respectively, with 23 bases between them. This CDR3 has 18 residues. CDR1 is SEHNR and CDR2 is FQNEAQ in the germline V gene (reference sequence). The CDR3 coding sequence is TGTGCCAGCAGCCCCCTTCCGGGTAGCACCTTTACCACAGATACGCAGTATTTT. As protein: CASSPLPGSTFTTDTQYF.

This rearrangement joins TRBV15 to TRBJ2-3; TRBD2 agrees at 10 bases. Looked up from germline, CDR1 is LNHNV and CDR2 is YYDKDF (reference sequence). The CDR3 is 19 amino acids. The ends lost 0 bases at V and 1 base at J; junction bases unmatched: 10. CDR3 sequence reads: CATSRELAGVGLRTDTQYF. The CDR3 DNA sequence: TGTGCCACCAGCAGAGAGCTAGCGGGAGTTGGGTTACGCACAGATACGCAGTATTTT. Variable domain in full (rest from reference TRBV15 and TRBJ2-3): DAMVIQNPRYQVTQFGKPVTLSCSQTLNHNVMYWYQQKSSQAPKLLFHYYDKDFNNEADTPDNFQSRRPNTSFCFLDIRSPGLGDTAMYLCATSRELAGVGLRTDTQYFGPGTRLTVL.

V gene TRBV7-9 combines with J gene TRBJ1-2, with D tentatively TRBD1 (5 bases). CDR3 length: 15 residues. Trimming stripped 4 bases from V and 4 bases from J, with 16 bases between. Germline V gene data show CDR1 as SEHNR and CDR2 as FQNEAQ (reference sequence). The DNA of the CDR3 is TGTGCCAGCAGCTCGTTGGGGGAGGGACCCTATGGCTACACCTTC. Protein product: CASSSLGEGPYGYTF.

The chain joins TRBV27 to TRBJ1-1; possible D gene TRBD1, 5 bases. The CDR3 covers 12 residues. The V gene's germline CDR1 is MNHEY and CDR2 SMNVEV (reference sequence). The V gene lost 5 bases and the J gene lost 5 bases, with 9 bases spanning the gap. The CDR3 protein is CASSTGGTEAFF. The CDR3 nucleotides read TGTGCCAGCAGTACCGGGGGAACTGAAGCTTTCTTT.

V and J are TRBV20-1 and TRBJ2-1, with D unresolved. Germline V gives CDR1 DFQATT, CDR2 SNEGSKA (reference sequence). The CDR3 has 11 amino acids. The germline V and J ends were trimmed by 1 base and 7 bases, with 5 bases remaining between them. CDR3 sequence: CSARVQNEQFF. Written as DNA, the CDR3 is TGCAGTGCTAGAGTTCAGAATGAGCAGTTCTTC.